These 23 T cell receptor beta chains were sequenced from one sample in a study of blood T cell repertoires in COVID-19 (dated by TCRdb to 2020 to 2022). Libraries came from the immunoSEQ multiplex PCR assay. TCRdb mirrors the immuneACCESS table, restricted to in-frame sequences. Some clones are absent from its copies; in checked studies, under half trace to an unresolved V gene, and the reason for the others is unknown. Within this sample are approximately 250,000 clones, with less than 95% of them counted one time only. Jointly, the top ten make up about 3% of the sample. Sample: PBMCs or T cells enriched from blood (not recorded which). All receptors come from a man aged 35 to 55 who had been exposed to COVID-19.

The chain combines TRBV7-9 with TRBJ1-2; 9 bases match TRBD1. The CDR3 extends over 15 amino acids. Germline CDR1 reads SEHNR; CDR2 reads FQNEAQ (reference sequence). V lost 1 base to trimming and J lost 8 bases; unmatched junction nucleotides: 8. The CDR3 spells CASSLGGQGTRGYTF. CDR3 sequence (DNA): TGTGCCAGCAGCTTAGGTGGACAGGGGACTAGGGGCTACACCTTC. Combining the CDR3 with reference TRBV7-9 and TRBJ1-2 gives the whole variable domain DTGVSQNPRHKITKRGQNVTFRCDPISEHNRLYWYRQTLGQGPEFLTYFQNEAQLEKSRLLSDRFSAERPKGSFSTLEIQRTEQGDSAMYLCASSLGGQGTRGYTFGSGTRLTVV.

The rearrangement joins TRBV4-1 to TRBJ1-6, with D hard to call. The CDR3 is made up of 14 amino acids. V shed 0 bases and J shed 10 bases, with 10 bases lying between them. Germline CDR1 reads MGHRA; CDR2 reads YSYEKL. CDR3 nucleotide sequence: TGCGCCAGCAGCCAAGAGGCCCAGAACTCACCCCTCCACTTT. Its protein is CASSQEAQNSPLHF.

The V call is TRBV5-1, the J call TRBJ2-2; TRBD2 agrees at 8 bases. The V gene end was trimmed by 3 bases and the J gene end by 5 bases; junction bases not matched to a gene: 9. CDR1 is SGHRS and CDR2 is YFSETQ in the germline V gene. This CDR3 is built from 16 residues. In nucleotides, the CDR3 is TGCGCCAGCAGCTCTAATACGGCTAGCGGGACCGGGGAGCTGTTTTTT. Protein product: CASSSNTASGTGELFF.

The genes are TRBV5-5 and TRBJ2-7, with D maybe TRBD2 (6 bases). Trimming pared 0 bases from V and 7 bases from J, leaving 20 bases between. The CDR3 contains 16 residues. Germline V CDR1 and CDR2: SGHKS, YYEKEE (reference sequence). The CDR3 reads CASSLASGLRVGEQYF. The CDR3 region has the DNA TGTGCCAGCAGCTTGGCCTCGGGACTCAGGGTAGGGGAGCAGTACTTC.

Of note for this clone: The junction differs from germline at one of its ends, possibly a read error. The genes are TRBV11-2 and TRBJ1-2, with 9 bases matching TRBD1. Germline V gene sequence: CDR1 SGHAT, CDR2 FQNNGV. This CDR3 is 12 amino acids long. The CDR3 protein is CASSLEGQGPYF. For the CDR3, the DNA is TGTGCCAGCAGCTTAGAAGGACAGGGGCCTTACTTC.

V is TRBV6-5 and J is TRBJ1-5; D uncertain. V lost 6 bases, J lost 0 bases, and 9 bases lay in between. From germline, CDR1 is MNHEY and CDR2 SVGAGI. The CDR3 length is 14 residues. In nucleotides, the CDR3 is TGTGCCAGCAGACGAGGGTCTAGCAATCAGCCCCAGCATTTT. Translating gives CASRRGSSNQPQHF.

The chain recombines TRBV13 with TRBJ2-3, with D uncertain. Looked up from germline, CDR1 is PRHDT and CDR2 is FYEKMQ (reference sequence). V lost 4 bases and J 3 bases, leaving 20 bases between the germline ends. CDR3 length equals 17 residues. This chain's CDR3 is CASSSLPTTRATDTQYF. The CDR3 bases are TGTGCCAGCAGCTCCTTACCCACTACGCGAGCGACAGATACGCAGTATTTT.

Comment on this clone: Other nucleotide sequences from this sample produce the same CDR3. The V gene is TRBV4-1, the J gene TRBJ2-7; the D gene is possibly TRBD1 (6 bases). Germline CDR1 is MGHRA and CDR2 is YSYEKL. The length of the CDR3 is 16 residues. Trimming took 3 bases from V and 7 from J, leaving 22 bases between them. CDR3 coding DNA: TGCGCCAGCAGCCAGGATCCGGGACACCTTTTATTGGAGCAGTACTTC. Translating gives CASSQDPGHLLLEQYF.

The J gene is TRBJ1-2, the V gene TRBV29-1; possible D gene TRBD1, 6 bases. This CDR3 has 11 residues. CDR1 is SQVTM and CDR2 is ANQGSEA in the germline V gene. Trimming left V 6 bases short and J 3 bases short, with 8 bases between. The CDR3 region is CSVDSHYGYTF. In nucleotides, the CDR3 is TGCAGCGTGGACAGTCACTATGGCTACACCTTC.

As DNA, the CDR3 is TGTGCCAGCAGCTCCGGCGGCCCCTACGAGCAGTACTTC. Translation: CASSSGGPYEQYF. The V gene is TRBV7-8, the J gene TRBJ2-7; no clear D. Deletions cut 4 bases from V and 2 bases from J, with 9 bases between. This CDR3 spans 13 amino acids. The germline V gene has CDR1 SGHVS and CDR2 FQNEAQ.

This clone was seen only once. The chain is built from TRBV3-1 (or the pseudogene TRBV3-2) and TRBJ2-7; 8 bases are a match to TRBD1. V lost 4 bases, J lost 7 bases, and 3 bases stayed unmatched. CDR3 size: 12 residues. CDR1 and CDR2 (germline): LGHDT, YNNKEL (reference sequence). In DNA, the CDR3 is TGTGCCAGCAGCCGGGGACAGGCGGAGCAGTACTTC. Its protein is CASSRGQAEQYF.

The rearrangement links TRBV28 to TRBJ2-5, with 8 bases that match TRBD2. Germline CDR1 reads MDHEN; CDR2 reads SYDVKM. The junction had 6 bases not matched to a gene; V was cut back by 1 base and J by 5 bases. The CDR3 consists of 15 residues. The CDR3 bases are TGTGCCAGCAGTTTATACGGGAGGGGTCGGGAGACCCAGTACTTC. Translation gives CASSLYGRGRETQYF. The whole variable domain, remainder taken from reference TRBV28 and TRBJ2-5, is DVKVTQSSRYLVKRTGEKVFLECVQDMDHENMFWYRQDPGLGLRLIYFSYDVKMKEKGDIPEGYSVSREKKERFSLILESASTNQTSMYLCASSLYGRGRETQYFGPGTRLLVL.

V and J are TRBV19 and TRBJ2-2; TRBD1 matches at 8 bases. Germline V gene lookup returns CDR1 LNHDA and CDR2 SQIVND (reference sequence). Trimming took 7 bases from V and 4 from J; bases not matched to a gene: 8. This CDR3 has 15 amino acids. The DNA for the CDR3 is TGTGCCAGTACCGCAACACAGGGGGTCACCGGGGAGCTGTTTTTT. Its translation is CASTATQGVTGELFF.

With respect to this clone: The identical CDR3 is also encoded by other nucleotide sequences in the sample. This chain joins TRBV9 and TRBJ2-7; 11 nucleotides match TRBD2. From germline, CDR1 is SGDLS and CDR2 YYNGEE. J gave up 4 bases and V 2 bases, and 5 bases lay outside the gene matches. This CDR3 is built from 15 residues. The CDR3 sequence is CASSVSGRAGYEQYF. DNA of the CDR3: TGTGCCAGCAGCGTTAGCGGGAGGGCCGGGTACGAGCAGTACTTC.

The rearrangement uses TRBV7-8 and TRBJ1-4, with D maybe TRBD1 (5 bases). The germline V gene has CDR1 SGHVS and CDR2 FQNEAQ. CDR3 size: 18 residues. Trimming took 6 bases from V and 6 from J, leaving 26 bases between them. The CDR3: CASRQSAGWLGVDEKLFF. The CDR3 DNA reads TGTGCCAGCAGACAGTCGGCAGGGTGGTTGGGTGTCGATGAAAAACTGTTTTTT.

This clone was counted a single time. The gene calls are TRBV3-1 (or the pseudogene TRBV3-2) and TRBJ1-3; D uncertain. V lost 4 bases and J 1 base, leaving 11 bases between the germline ends. Germline V gene sequence: CDR1 LGHDT, CDR2 YNNKEL (reference sequence). The CDR3 totals 15 residues. The CDR3 bases are TGTGCCAGCAGCCCCTCTCGAGGTTCTGGAAACACCATATATTTT. Translation: CASSPSRGSGNTIYF.

This chain uses TRBV11-2 with TRBJ1-5; D remains ambiguous. Per the germline V gene, CDR1 is SGHAT and CDR2 is FQNNGV. Trimming took off 4 bases at V and 2 bases at J, with 9 bases between the two ends. The CDR3 is 14 residues long. DNA of the CDR3: TGTGCCAGCAGCTCCCAGTTCGGCAATCAGCCCCAGCATTTT. It translates to CASSSQFGNQPQHF.

This clone was recorded only once. The chain carries TRBV7-2 and TRBJ2-5; 7 bases are a match to TRBD2. The germline V gene encodes CDR1 SGHTA and CDR2 FQGNSA. V lost 0 bases to trimming and J lost 3 bases; unmatched junction nucleotides: 1. The CDR3 extends over 14 amino acids. CDR3 sequence (DNA): TGTGCCAGCAGCTTAGCCGGGACTAAAGAGACCCAGTACTTC. Protein product: CASSLAGTKETQYF.

V is TRBV27 and J is TRBJ2-1, with 8 bases identical to TRBD1. With V trimmed by 6 bases and J by 4 bases, 8 bases remained unmatched. Per germline, CDR1 MNHEY and CDR2 SMNVEV (reference sequence). CDR3 length: 15 residues. CDR3 nucleotide sequence: TGTGCCAGCAGACACGGACAGGGTTTGTACAATGAGCAGTTCTTC. Protein: CASRHGQGLYNEQFF.

The rearrangement joins TRBV30 to TRBJ1-1; a weak D match, TRBD1 (5 bases). The CDR3 has 12 residues. Trimming stripped 4 bases from V and 1 base from J, with 7 bases between. Germline V gene sequence: CDR1 GTSNPN, CDR2 SVGIG (reference sequence). The CDR3 sequence is CAWTRENTEAFF. The DNA of the CDR3 is TGTGCCTGGACCAGGGAGAACACTGAAGCTTTCTTT.

The chain uses TRBV5-6 and TRBJ1-2, with a weak D call TRBD1 (6 bases). The germline V and J ends were trimmed by 4 bases and 2 bases, with 12 bases remaining between them. Germline V CDR1 and CDR2: SGHDT, YYEEEE. CDR3 length: 14 residues. Written as DNA, the CDR3 is TGTGCCAGCAGCGAAAGTAGGGGGAACTATGGCTACACCTTC. Translating gives CASSESRGNYGYTF.

V and J are TRBV10-3 and TRBJ2-1; 11 bases are a match to TRBD2. Germline-derived CDR1 and CDR2 are ENHRY and SYGVKD. There are 20 residues in the CDR3. Germline trimming cut 0 bases from V and 5 bases from J; bases unmatched to any gene: 15. CDR3 sequence reads: CAISESFSGRAFGGNNEQFF. In nucleotides, the CDR3 is TGTGCCATCAGTGAGTCCTTTAGCGGGAGGGCCTTCGGGGGTAACAATGAGCAGTTCTTC.

The chain carries TRBV27 and TRBJ1-5; D remains unclear. The CDR3 contains 17 residues. The germline V gene has CDR1 MNHEY and CDR2 SMNVEV (reference sequence). Deletions cut 0 bases from V and 1 base from J, with 13 bases between. The CDR3 DNA is TGTGCCAGCAGTTTATCGGTTGGAGATAGCAGCAATCAGCCCCAGCATTTT. As protein: CASSLSVGDSSNQPQHF.